These T cell receptor beta chains were read from a single sample in a study of blood T cell repertoires in COVID-19. Clones were sequenced by immunoSEQ multiplex PCR, and TCRdb holds only the in-frame ones, with some missing. The sample lists 95,000 to 120,000 clones; approximately 80% were seen once. Sequencing used peripheral blood. The receptors were sampled from a woman in her thirties or forties with acute or convalescent COVID-19. The CDR3 runs from the conserved cysteine through the conserved F or W. Each record gives: D gene, J gene, clone size, V gene, CDR3 protein. A D gene is named only where the DNA matches it firmly. Size is omitted from some rows. Given values are once, few, many or a class for expanded clones.

NA | TRBJ1-3 | NA | TRBV30 | CAWSVRGGPVSGNTIYF
NA | TRBJ2-1 | NA | TRBV27 | CASNRGYGYNEQFF
TRBD1 | TRBJ2-5 | NA | TRBV5-1 | CASRLLSTGMETQYF
NA | TRBJ1-3 | NA | TRBV9 | CASSVGRRANSGNTIYF
NA | TRBJ2-6 | NA | TRBV18 | CASSPIGESGANVLTF
NA | TRBJ2-3 | NA | TRBV7-8 | CASSLVSRDTQYF
NA | TRBJ2-2 | few | TRBV6-5 | CASSPVSRGTGELFF
NA | TRBJ1-4 | NA | TRBV19 | CASSGRYEKLFF
NA | TRBJ2-1 | NA | TRBV11-3 | CASSLESGVAYNEQFF
NA | TRBJ1-1 | NA | TRBV7-2 | CASSPGIEAFF
TRBD1 | TRBJ2-1 | NA | TRBV7-3 | CASSSRTGQRNEQFF
NA | TRBJ1-2 | NA | TRBV6-5 | CASNSRYLNYGYTF
NA | TRBJ1-4 | NA | TRBV6-5 | CASKRTALEKLFF
TRBD1 | TRBJ1-2 | NA | TRBV7-2 | CASSLDRRLGYTF
NA | TRBJ2-2 | NA | TRBV5-1 | CASSLDRSNTGELFF
NA | TRBJ2-6 | NA | TRBV5-1 | CASSRLTGSSGANVLTF
TRBD1 | TRBJ1-4 | NA | TRBV19 | CASSTTGDEKLFF
NA | TRBJ1-1 | NA | TRBV9 | CASSVAGGFGSDTEAFF
NA | TRBJ1-5 | NA | TRBV15 | CATSRDNRDNQPQHF
TRBD1 | TRBJ1-1 | NA | TRBV6-1 | CASSEGYGQVNTEAFF
NA | TRBJ2-2 | NA | TRBV6-2/TRBV6-3 | CASSYSEEVGELFF
TRBD1 | TRBJ2-7 | NA | TRBV18 | CASSPVISGTGGPYEQYF
NA | TRBJ2-7 | NA | TRBV5-4 | CASSLDGGPTYEQYF
TRBD1 | TRBJ1-5 | NA | TRBV2 | CASSGNRGDNQPQHF
TRBD1 | TRBJ2-7 | NA | TRBV6-5 | CASRKGTVPNEQYF
NA | TRBJ1-2 | NA | TRBV6-2/TRBV6-3 | CASSDGGYGYTF
NA | TRBJ1-1 | NA | TRBV2 | CASSPDSPEAFF
NA | TRBJ2-7 | NA | TRBV5-6 | CASSRKNRVYEQYF
TRBD1 | TRBJ1-5 | NA | TRBV3-1/TRBV3-2 | CASSSSGGPQHF
TRBD1 | TRBJ2-2 | NA | TRBV10-3 | CATGTGFPGELFF
TRBD1 | TRBJ1-6 | NA | TRBV5-4 | CASSQGGTRFNSPLHF
NA | TRBJ1-4 | NA | TRBV28 | CASIRDSPNEKLFF
TRBD1 | TRBJ1-3 | few | TRBV7-2 | CASSLVQGATIYF
NA | TRBJ2-1 | once | TRBV7-6 | CASSVGPGGPYNEQFF
TRBD1 | TRBJ1-6 | NA | TRBV5-4 | CASSIPTGGGNSPLHF
NA | TRBJ1-1 | NA | TRBV2 | CASSLGSNTEAFF
NA | TRBJ2-7 | NA | TRBV11-2 | CASSLDLTGDHEQYF
NA | TRBJ2-7 | NA | TRBV3-1/TRBV3-2 | CASSQQEGAGEQYF
TRBD1 | TRBJ1-2 | NA | TRBV7-9 | CASSAPDRDWYGYTF
NA | TRBJ1-5 | NA | TRBV30 | CAWGGGRGNQPQHF
NA | TRBJ1-2 | NA | TRBV5-1 | CASSLGGGGDYGYTF
TRBD2 | TRBJ2-3 | NA | TRBV7-3 | CASSSSPYSGGAGTQYF
TRBD2 | TRBJ2-7 | NA | TRBV9 | CASSVGGLATQYF